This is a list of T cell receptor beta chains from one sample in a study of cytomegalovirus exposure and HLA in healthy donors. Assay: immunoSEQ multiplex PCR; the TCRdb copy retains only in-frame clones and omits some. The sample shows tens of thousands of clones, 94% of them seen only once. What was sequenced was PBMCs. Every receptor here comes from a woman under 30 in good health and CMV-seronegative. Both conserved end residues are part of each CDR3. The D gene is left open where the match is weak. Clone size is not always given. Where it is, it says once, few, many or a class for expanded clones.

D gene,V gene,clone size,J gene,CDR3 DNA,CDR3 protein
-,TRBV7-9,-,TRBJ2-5,TGTGCCAGCAGCTTATCGCGAGGGGAGACCCAGTACTTC,CASSLSRGETQYF
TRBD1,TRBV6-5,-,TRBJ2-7,TGTGCCAGCAGCCGGGACAGGGGTTTGTACGAGCAGTACTTC,CASSRDRGLYEQYF
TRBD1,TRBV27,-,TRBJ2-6,TGTGCCAGCAGTCCCCTCGGACAGGGAACTGGGGCCAACGTCCTGACTTTC,CASSPLGQGTGANVLTF
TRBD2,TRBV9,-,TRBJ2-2,TGTGCCAGCAGTCCCGGGGGTAGCGGGGGCCCCGGGGAGCTGTTTTTT,CASSPGGSGGPGELFF
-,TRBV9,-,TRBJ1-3,TGTGCCAGCAGCGTAGTCCCCGGCTCTGGAAACACCATATATTTT,CASSVVPGSGNTIYF
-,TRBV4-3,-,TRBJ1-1,TGCGCCAGCAGCCCCGGTCGAACCACTGAAGCTTTCTTT,CASSPGRTTEAFF
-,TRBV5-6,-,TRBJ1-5,TGTGCCAGCAGCTTGGGTCAGGGGTTTACGCCCCAGCATTTT,CASSLGQGFTPQHF
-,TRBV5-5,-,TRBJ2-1,TGTGCCAGCAGCTTGGCCCTAGCGAATGAGCAGTTCTTC,CASSLALANEQFF
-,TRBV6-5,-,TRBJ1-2,TGTGCCAGCAGTGAGGCAGGGGACTATGGCTACACCTTC,CASSEAGDYGYTF
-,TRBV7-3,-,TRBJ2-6,TGTGCCAGCAGCTTAAACGGTGGGGCCAACGTCCTGACTTTC,CASSLNGGANVLTF
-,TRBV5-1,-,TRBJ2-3,TGCGCCAGCAGCTTGGGACAGACCACAGATACGCAGTATTTT,CASSLGQTTDTQYF
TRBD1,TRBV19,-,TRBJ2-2,TGTGCCAGTAGTATCGAACAGGGGTTGTTCGTGTTCAACACCGGGGAGCTGTTTTTT,CASSIEQGLFVFNTGELFF
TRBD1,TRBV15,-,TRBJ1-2,TGTGCCACCAGCAGAGATCGAGGCAGGGGGCGGTTTGGCTACACCTTC,CATSRDRGRGRFGYTF
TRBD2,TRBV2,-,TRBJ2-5,TGTGCCAGCAGCGTAGCGGGAAGGGCTCAAGAGACCCAGTACTTC,CASSVAGRAQETQYF
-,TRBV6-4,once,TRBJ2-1,TGTGCCAGCAGTGACGGGGCGAGGCGATCCTACAATGAGCAGTTCTTC,CASSDGARRSYNEQFF
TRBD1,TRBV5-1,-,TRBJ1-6,TGCGCCAGCAGCTCGTACAGGGGGCGATCCGGTAATTCACCCCTCCACTTT,CASSSYRGRSGNSPLHF
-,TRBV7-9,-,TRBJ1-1,TGTGCCAGCAGCTTAGATGGTGGGACTTTGGCTGAAGCTTTCTTT,CASSLDGGTLAEAFF
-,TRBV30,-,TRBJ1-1,TGTGCCTGGAGTCCGGCGGGGGGGAACACTGAAGCTTTCTTT,CAWSPAGGNTEAFF
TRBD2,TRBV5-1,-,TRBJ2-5,TGCGCCAGCAGCTTCCTAGCGGGGGGGCCGCAAGAGACCCAGTACTTC,CASSFLAGGPQETQYF
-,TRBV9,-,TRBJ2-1,TGTGCCAGCAGCCCCTCCCCCTACAATGAGCAGTTCTTC,CASSPSPYNEQFF
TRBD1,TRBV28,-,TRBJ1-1,TGTGCCAGCAGGGACAGGGTGGTGAGGACTGAAGCTTTCTTT,CASRDRVVRTEAFF
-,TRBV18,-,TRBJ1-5,TGTGCCAGCTCACCAGCACCGGGACATATCAATCAGCCCCAGCATTTT,CASSPAPGHINQPQHF
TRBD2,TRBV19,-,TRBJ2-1,TGTGCCAGTAGTTCTCCGGGGATACTAGCGGGGGGGATCGGGAATGAGCAGTTCTTC,CASSSPGILAGGIGNEQFF
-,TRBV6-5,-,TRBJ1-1,TGTGCCAGCAGTCGTGACGGACTAACTGAAGCTTTCTTT,CASSRDGLTEAFF
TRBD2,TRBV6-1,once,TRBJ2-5,TGTGCCAGCAACGAAGCGGGGGGCCAAGAGACCCAGTACTTC,CASNEAGGQETQYF